The T cell receptor beta chain described here comes from a study of OX40 agonist ivuxolimab in advanced cancers. Produced via immunoSEQ multiplex PCR; TCRdb's table is partial and in-frame only. This table has about 14,000 clones, about 81% appearing once. This CDR3 region has 16 residues. Germline V gene sequence: CDR1 LNHNV, CDR2 YYDKDF (reference sequence). Trimming removed 2 bases from V and 7 bases from J; junction bases left unmatched: 12. This clonotype was sampled from an adult with an advanced solid tumor such as melanoma, head and neck, liver or kidney cancer. The sequencing used CD4+ or CD8+ T cells sorted from blood, collected in a trial of the OX40 agonist ivuxolimab. J is TRBJ1-1 and V is TRBV15; TRBD1 agrees at 8 bases. The CDR3 is CATSRPELRGPGEAFF. CDR3 bases: TGTGCCACCAGCAGACCCGAACTCAGGGGGCCGGGTGAAGCTTTCTTT.